Described below is a single TCR beta chain sequence and its context. The sample is drawn from a study of technical replicates of blood from several donors. The repertoire was sequenced with immunoSEQ multiplex PCR; TCRdb's copy has only in-frame clones and lacks some. This table holds tens of thousands of clones, roughly 97% found once. The germline gives CDR1 MRHNA, CDR2 SNTAGT. Trimming stripped 5 bases from V and 6 bases from J, with 19 bases between. CDR3 length equals 15 residues. The rearrangement links TRBV6-4 to TRBJ1-1, with D perhaps matching TRBD1 (6 bases). The TCR comes from a human donor in good health. Sequenced: T cells isolated from PBMCs. This CDR3 is CASSPGVGFSPEAFF. In DNA, the CDR3 is TGTGCCAGCAGTCCAGGGGTAGGATTCTCTCCTGAAGCTTTCTTT.